The T cell receptor beta chain under discussion was sequenced for a study of CD8 T cells in Susac syndrome. Roughly 0.45 to 1 ug RNA was reverse transcribed with random hexamers. The authors amplified TCR beta CDR3 across 54 Vbeta and 13 Jbeta using immunoSEQ multiplex PCR. TCRdb independently ran MiXCR on the immunoSEQ multiplex PCR reads; one entry per CDR3 protein. The table shows fewer than 350,000 distinct CDR3 sequences, with around 85% occurring only once. With 6 bases clipped from V and 3 bases from J, the junction kept 3 bases outside the gene matches. The CDR3 is made up of 14 amino acids. CDR1 is ENHRY and CDR2 is SYGVKD in the germline V gene. Of note for this clonotype: Its antigen is unknown.

Study outcomes and limitations: The study's TCR sequencing and HLA analysis drew on a certain number of individuals. That number was acknowledged as relatively small.

Negative isolation was used for CD8+ and CD4+ T cells, and FACS enrichment was applied to TEMRA cells. The chain joins TRBV10-3 to TRBJ2-3; 10 bases are a match to TRBD2. The receptor's source is a human donor with multiple sclerosis. Material for sequencing was CD8+ T cells from PBMCs. The CDR3 region has the DNA TGTGCCATCAGCACTAGCGGGGCTACAGATACGCAGTATTTT. This gives the protein CAISTSGATDTQYF.